What follows is one T cell receptor beta chain and its context. This clonotype was seen at least ten times. There is no known antigen for this receptor. One base away there is no much larger clone; base qualities are not given. The data belong to a study of blood T cells in healthy people across ages (dated by TCRdb to about 2015). In terms of the full investigation: Template switching captured roughly one uniquely barcoded TCR beta cDNA molecule per two T cells in model experiments. The study measured age-related changes in TCR beta repertoire diversity using deep sequencing normalized with unique cDNA molecular identifiers. Four age groups were formed from the donors: young (average approximately 15 years), middle-aged (just under 40), aged (roughly 58) and long-lived (less than 85). Using the same blood draw, the study looked at two additional independent replicas of 1 million unique cDNA reads for two donors, one aged 18 to 29 and the other aged 80 or older. General conclusions and limits of the study: Estimates of total diversity based on one million sequenced T cells were considered lower bounds and underestimates. Donor CMV infection status was unknown, potentially confounding age-related changes in expanded clonotypes. The long-lived group showed more naive CD4+ T cells, fewer expanded clones and increased TCR diversity than the aged group, suggesting age selection. Conclusive comparison of naive and antigen-experienced compartments was prevented by the profiling of bulk unsorted PBMCs. A strong correlation was found between observed TCR beta diversity and the percentage of naive T cells measured by flow cytometry. As age increased, observed TCR beta diversity per million T cells dropped in a roughly linear way, and a significant reduction was already evident by age 40.

The CDR3 holds 21 amino acids from the cysteine to the phenylalanine. CDR3 DNA is the only sequence kept; it has 63 bases, read in frame from the first base. At the junction V is shortened by 0 bases and J by 2 bases; bases outside the gene matches: 20. Taken from the germline V gene (reference sequence), the CDR1 and CDR2 loops are LNHNV and YYDKDF. The roughly 37 donors, aged about 6 to 100 years, were systemically healthy Caucasian individuals from Russia. Approximately 10 milliliters of peripheral blood were collected from each donor into EDTA-treated Vacutainer tubes. Ficoll-Paque density-gradient centrifugation was used to isolate PBMCs, with at least 6.5 million per sample. Trizol reagent was used to extract total RNA from the PBMCs, yielding at least 6 micrograms per sample. For every donor, an aliquot of PBMCs went through flow cytometry to measure the percentages of naive CD45RAhigh/CD27high T cells.

Libraries came from 5' RACE. Sequencing was performed on an Illumina HiSeq 2500. A second PCR of roughly 7 to 11 cycles was run with a J-beta primer mix and a sample-barcoded 5' primer. A template-switch 5' adaptor carrying 12 random nucleotides introduced a unique molecular identifier onto each TCR beta cDNA molecule. Each sample yielded at least 2.5 million CDR3-containing paired-end reads. All of the RNA was converted into first-strand cDNA using the Mint cDNA synthesis kit, with a TRBC-specific oligonucleotide serving as the primer. All cDNA was treated with uracil-DNA glycosylase and then went through a first 18-cycle PCR with the universal primers M1SS and BC2_uni_R. The study's own analysis went as follows. Each sample was normalized by randomly selecting 1 million high-quality reads, each carrying a distinct molecular identifier. Reads sharing molecular identifiers were discarded rather than binned into consensus sequences. CDR3 identification, clonotype clustering and error correction used MiTCR with a Q25 quality threshold and the strictest error-elimination algorithm. A nonparametric unseen species model using Euler transformation provided a lower-bound estimate of total TCR beta diversity. The public reads were run again by TCRdb, first through fastp at Q25 and then through MiXCR, and only productive beta chains were kept. Identical CDR3 protein sequences are pooled into one entry, listed with their most common genes and DNA. None of the V and J calls come from the authors' own analysis; TCRdb made them. The table for this sample lists some 940,000 distinct CDR3 sequences; just under 30% of them were counted only once. The top ten hold around 9.6% of the sample.

This sample also belongs to another study, concerning T cells of mothers and their children. That second publication adds: The donors were nine systemically healthy Caucasian individuals, made up of three mothers and their six children. cDNA synthesis consumed the entire amount of extracted RNA, loaded at about 1.5 ug RNA in each 15 ul reaction. Sample barcodes and 2-4 random nucleotides were added via the M1S primer in the second PCR. Over 8 million TCR beta CDR3 reads were obtained for each mother, and around 3 million reads were obtained for each child. In both related and unrelated pairs, thymic selection shapes the output of TCR recombination in a similar way, with inherited differences having only a minor effect. Normalized repertoire overlap was always found to be slightly, but never significantly, higher in related mother-child pairs than in unrelated mother-child pairs. Persistent microchimeric T cell clones were not detected, at a sensitivity of around 99 clones per million clonotypes. The study used deep NGS to compare TCR beta repertoires of mothers and children, seeking features distinguishing related mother-child pairs from unrelated individuals. On average, the children were approximately 12 +/- 4 years old, while the mothers were 40 +/- 4 years old. Libraries were sequenced on Illumina HiSeq 2000 with 100+100 nt paired-end reads after adapter ligation with NEBNext reagents. To prevent cross-contamination, the mother and child libraries were prepared a month apart and were sequenced in separate runs. Between roughly 450,000 and 2,200,000 distinct TCR beta clonotypes were identified per donor. Naive TCR beta clonotypes were estimated from low-frequency clonotypes matched to each donor's FACS-determined naive share, without sorting.

Specimen: blood. This receptor was identified in a woman in her forties in good health. The chain is encoded by TRBV15 joined to TRBJ1-2, and TRBD1 aligns with 8 junction nucleotides. Here the CDR3 is given as CATSRDPYRHGQGGENYGYTF. The nucleotide sequence is given as TGTGCCACCAGCAGAGATCCCTACCGACATGGACAGGGCGGCGAGAACTATGGCTACACCTTC.